The present TCR beta chain was sequenced within a study of cytomegalovirus exposure and HLA in healthy donors. V was cut by 4 bases and J by 3 bases, with 10 bases left in between. The CDR3 is made up of 15 amino acids. Germline-derived CDR1 and CDR2 are LNHDA and SQIVND (reference sequence). The PCR had 60 Vbeta and 13 Jbeta primers. The data were produced by immunoSEQ multiplex PCR, yet TCRdb's version contains in-frame clones alone and is incomplete. This repertoire shows fewer than 200,000 clones, more than 70% found once; its top ten account for about 1.4%. This clone was observed a handful of times.

This sequence joins TRBV19 and TRBJ2-6, with a possible D match to TRBD1 (5 bases). Sequencing was done on a sample of PBMCs. This clonotype originated in a girl under 18 in good health and CMV-seronegative. The CDR3 DNA sequence: TGTGCCAGTAGTACCCAGGGATATGGGGCCAACGTCCTGACTTTC. Translating it yields CASSTQGYGANVLTF.